The sequence of this TCR beta chain was determined in a study of cytomegalovirus exposure and HLA in healthy donors. Trimming left V 3 bases short and J 6 bases short, with 15 bases between. The CDR3 loop spans 15 amino acids. Germline-derived CDR1 and CDR2 are LNHDA and SQIVND (reference sequence). Amplification used 60 Vbeta primers and 13 Jbeta primers. Profiling relied on immunoSEQ multiplex PCR, and the TCRdb table lists in-frame clones only, not all of them. The sample lists 80,000 to 100,000 clones, 80% to 90% occurring once. The chain has TRBV19 and TRBJ1-5, with a weak D call TRBD1 (6 bases). The source of this sequence is a man aged 35-49 years in good health and CMV-seronegative. The sample was PBMCs. In DNA, the CDR3 is TGTGCCAGTAGTATTATGACAGGTTCGTTTCAGCCCCAGCATTTT. Its translation: CASSIMTGSFQPQHF.